The next 24 T cell receptor beta chains were all read from a single sample in a study of OX40 agonist ivuxolimab in advanced cancers. Preparation of the library involved the immunoSEQ multiplex PCR assay. Drawn from immuneACCESS, this table holds only the in-frame rearrangements with V and J called that TCRdb kept. Clones are partly lost; checked studies trace under half to an unresolved V gene and leave the rest unexplained. Recorded for this sample are 60,000 to 80,000 clones; about 81% of them occurred a single time. The ten largest clones take up around 5% of the sample. Source: CD4+ or CD8+ T cells sorted from blood, taken in a trial of the OX40 agonist ivuxolimab. The receptors were gathered from an adult with an advanced solid tumor such as melanoma, head and neck, liver or kidney cancer.

The gene calls are TRBV14 and TRBJ2-3, with 9 bases matching TRBD2. Germline trimming cut 4 bases from V and 1 base from J; bases unmatched to any gene: 6. Germline lookup yields CDR1 SGHDN and CDR2 FVKESK. This CDR3 spans 16 amino acids. The CDR3 loop reads CASSPSAGGGTDTQYF. The CDR3 nucleotides are TGTGCCAGCAGCCCCTCTGCGGGGGGGGGCACAGATACGCAGTATTTT.

The chain employs TRBV6-5 and TRBJ1-1; D might be TRBD1 (5 bases). Germline lookup yields CDR1 MNHEY and CDR2 SVGAGI. The V end was cut by 6 bases, the J end by 2 bases, with 13 bases between. This CDR3 comprises 14 residues. The CDR3 coding sequence is TGTGCCAGCAGCCGGCCGGGGGGAAACACTGAAGCTTTCTTT. Its protein product is CASSRPGGNTEAFF.

About this clone: This sample includes further DNA sequences coding for the same CDR3. The rearrangement links TRBV6-5 to TRBJ1-1; D unclear. Trimming took off 4 bases at V and 2 bases at J, with 11 bases between the two ends. The germline V gene has CDR1 MNHEY and CDR2 SVGAGI. This CDR3 region has 14 residues. The DNA of the CDR3 is TGTGCCAGCAGTTTACTCGGCGGTAACACTGAAGCTTTCTTT. Protein: CASSLLGGNTEAFF.

The chain joins TRBV2 to TRBJ1-5; tentatively, D is TRBD1 (6 bases). The V and J ends lost 5 bases and 3 bases respectively, with 14 bases between them. CDR3 length: 15 residues. Germline CDR1 and CDR2: SNHLY and FYNNEI. The CDR3 DNA sequence: TGTGCCAGCAGTAGTATAACAGGGCCCAATCAGCCCCAGCATTTT. It specifies CASSSITGPNQPQHF.

The J gene is TRBJ2-7, the V gene TRBV6-5; TRBD2 aligns across 9 bases. Germline CDR1 is MNHEY and CDR2 is SVGAGI. This CDR3 has 16 amino acids. V dropped 2 bases and J dropped 3; count of bases not matched to a gene: 8. In DNA, the CDR3 is TGTGCCAGCAGTTACGACATAGCGGGAGCAGGCTACGAGCAGTACTTC. Translation gives CASSYDIAGAGYEQYF.

The chain carries TRBV10-3 and TRBJ1-5; D gene unclear. This CDR3 comprises 14 residues. V lost 3 bases to trimming and J lost 6 bases, with 12 bases between them. CDR1 and CDR2 (germline): ENHRY, SYGVKD. CDR3 sequence (DNA): TGTGCCATCAGTGATTCGGGTGGTGGTCAGCCCCAGCATTTT. It encodes CAISDSGGGQPQHF.

The genes are TRBV5-1 and TRBJ2-7; D possibly uses TRBD1 or TRBD2 (5 bases each). Per germline, CDR1 SGHRS and CDR2 YFSETQ. The V and J ends lost 7 bases and 3 bases respectively, with 17 bases between them. This CDR3 comprises 14 residues. This chain's CDR3 is CASARGRGFYEQYF. DNA of the CDR3: TGCGCCAGCGCACGGGGACGGGGTTTCTACGAGCAGTACTTC. Together with reference TRBV5-1 and TRBJ2-7, the CDR3 gives the full variable domain: KAGVTQTPRYLIKTRGQQVTLSCSPISGHRSVSWYQQTPGQGLQFLFEYFSETQRNKGNFPGRFSGRQFSNSRSEMNVSTLELGDSALYLCASARGRGFYEQYFGPGTRLTVT.

This chain connects TRBV2 to TRBJ2-7; tentative D call: TRBD1 (5 bases). Germline-derived CDR1 and CDR2 are SNHLY and FYNNEI. This CDR3 has 12 residues. Trimming left V 6 bases short and J 4 bases short, with 10 bases between. The CDR3 region is CASRLQVYEQYF. CDR3 nucleotide sequence: TGTGCCAGCAGACTACAGGTTTACGAGCAGTACTTC.

The chain recombines TRBV10-3 with TRBJ2-1; 8 positions match TRBD2. The ends lost 4 bases at V and 13 bases at J; junction bases unmatched: 3. The CDR3 length is 11 residues. Germline lookup yields CDR1 ENHRY and CDR2 SYGVKD. The CDR3: CAISAAGVQFF. CDR3 in DNA: TGTGCCATCAGTGCAGCGGGAGTACAGTTCTTC.

The V call is TRBV15, the J call TRBJ2-7, with D perhaps matching TRBD2 (6 bases). Trimming pared 3 bases from V and 0 bases from J, leaving 12 bases between. Germline V gene data show CDR1 as LNHNV and CDR2 as YYDKDF (reference sequence). There are 15 residues in the CDR3. The CDR3 loop reads CATSRASANSYEQYF. The DNA for the CDR3 is TGTGCCACCAGCAGGGCTAGCGCCAACTCCTACGAGCAGTACTTC.

A single count supports this clone. The chain links TRBV7-2 to TRBJ2-3; D is perhaps TRBD1 or TRBD2 (5 bases each). Germline lookup yields CDR1 SGHTA and CDR2 FQGNSA. The CDR3 is 17 residues long. Trimming removed 2 bases at V and 4 bases at J, with 19 bases between. The CDR3 sequence is CASSLPAGTVPPDTQYF. In DNA form, the CDR3 reads TGTGCCAGCAGCTTACCTGCCGGGACCGTGCCCCCAGATACGCAGTATTTT. Full variable domain (rest looked up from reference TRBV7-2 and TRBJ2-3): GAGVSQSPSNKVTEKGKDVELRCDPISGHTALYWYRQSLGQGLEFLIYFQGNSAPDKSGLPSDRFSAERTGGSVSTLTIQRTQQEDSAVYLCASSLPAGTVPPDTQYFGPGTRLTVL.

This clone occurred a few times. The chain employs TRBV4-1 and TRBJ2-5, with D possibly being TRBD2 (5 bases). Germline V gene lookup returns CDR1 MGHRA and CDR2 YSYEKL. The CDR3 is 15 amino acids. V lost 4 bases to trimming and J lost 5 bases, with 17 bases between them. The CDR3 DNA is TGCGCCAGCAGCCCGGCCGGGGATCCTCGGGAGACCCAGTACTTC. Amino acids: CASSPAGDPRETQYF.

V usage is TRBV9 and J usage is TRBJ1-4, with D possibly TRBD1 on 5 matching bases. This CDR3 spans 15 amino acids. Germline V gene lookup returns CDR1 SGDLS and CDR2 YYNGEE. Trimming cost V 4 bases and J 0 bases, with 10 bases left between them. The CDR3 bases are TGTGCCAGCAGCATAGGGGTTGCAACTAATGAAAAACTGTTTTTT. This encodes CASSIGVATNEKLFF.

The chain links TRBV10-3 to TRBJ2-1; 12 nucleotides line up with TRBD2. The ends lost 4 bases at V and 6 bases at J; junction bases unmatched: 10. Germline V gene data show CDR1 as ENHRY and CDR2 as SYGVKD. The length of the CDR3 is 17 residues. The CDR3 protein is CAISGTSGTSSPNEQFF. The CDR3 DNA is TGTGCCATCAGTGGGACTAGCGGGACCTCCTCCCCCAATGAGCAGTTCTTC.

Comments on this clone: The junction departs from germline at one end; a sequencing error may be responsible. V usage is TRBV7-7 and J usage is TRBJ1-6; D remains ambiguous. Germline V gene data show CDR1 as SSHAT and CDR2 as FNYEAQ (reference sequence). CDR3 length: 16 residues. The CDR3 bases are TGTGCTAGCAGCTTAGCCCGGGGAAGATATAATTCACCCCTCCACTTT. Translation: CASSLARGRYNSPLHF.

This chain links TRBV19 with TRBJ1-5; the D is unclear. Between the trimmed V and J ends, which lost 3 bases and 7 bases, there was a span of 13 bases. Germline V gene lookup returns CDR1 LNHDA and CDR2 SQIVND (reference sequence). The CDR3 has 14 residues. This chain's CDR3 is CASSILGYDQPQHF. The CDR3, as DNA: TGTGCCAGTAGTATCCTAGGGTATGACCAGCCCCAGCATTTT.

The chain links TRBV6-5 to TRBJ2-2, with no clear D. The ends were cut back, 5 bases at V and 2 bases at J, with 0 bases in the middle. The CDR3 contains 11 residues. Germline V lookup: CDR1 MNHEY, CDR2 SVGAGI. The CDR3 loop reads CASSNTGELFF. The CDR3 nucleotides read TGTGCCAGCAGTAACACCGGGGAGCTGTTTTTT.

The V gene is TRBV6-5, the J gene TRBJ1-5, with 9 bases fitting TRBD1. J was trimmed by 7 bases and V by 5 bases; bases with no gene match: 9. This CDR3 is 15 amino acids long. Germline CDR1 and CDR2: MNHEY and SVGAGI. The CDR3 bases are TGTGCCAGCAGTCGCCCGGGACAGGGACTACAGCCCCAGCATTTT. It specifies CASSRPGQGLQPQHF.

This clone was counted only a few times. V is TRBV18 and J is TRBJ1-5; 11 bases match TRBD1. This CDR3 has 14 amino acids. Losses at the gene ends were 8 bases for V and 6 bases for J; bases not matched to a gene: 6. Germline CDR1 reads KGHSH; CDR2 reads LQKENI. The CDR3 is CASARTGGFQPQHF. The DNA for the CDR3 is TGTGCCAGCGCGAGGACAGGGGGCTTTCAGCCCCAGCATTTT. Combining the CDR3 with reference TRBV18 and TRBJ1-5 gives the whole variable domain NAGVMQNPRHLVRRRGQEARLRCSPMKGHSHVYWYRQLPEEGLKFMVYLQKENIIDESGMPKERFSAEFPKEGPSILRIQQVVRGDSAAYFCASARTGGFQPQHFGDGTRLSIL.

This rearrangement joins TRBV19 to TRBJ1-2; 9 nucleotides agree with TRBD1. J was trimmed by 2 bases and V by 4 bases; bases with no gene match: 5. Germline V gives CDR1 LNHDA, CDR2 SQIVND (reference sequence). The CDR3 length is 15 residues. In DNA, the CDR3 is TGTGCCAGTAGTACATCCGGGACAGGGAACTATGGCTACACCTTC. Translation gives CASSTSGTGNYGYTF. The full variable domain, in which reference TRBV19 and TRBJ1-2 provide the parts outside the CDR3, is DGGITQSPKYLFRKEGQNVTLSCEQNLNHDAMYWYRQDPGQGLRLIYYSQIVNDFQKGDIAEGYSVSREKKESFPLTVTSAQKNPTAFYLCASSTSGTGNYGYTFGSGTRLTVV.

V and J are TRBV10-3 and TRBJ2-1; D is uncertain. The V gene's germline CDR1 is ENHRY and CDR2 SYGVKD. CDR3 length equals 15 residues. V shed 3 bases and J shed 6 bases, with 15 bases lying between them. This CDR3 is CAISDGWATVNEQFF. The CDR3 nucleotides are TGTGCCATCAGTGATGGCTGGGCAACTGTCAATGAGCAGTTCTTC.

The chain is built from TRBV29-1 and TRBJ2-1; TRBD1 or TRBD2 may be the D gene (6 bases each). Germline loops: CDR1 SQVTM, CDR2 ANQGSEA. The CDR3 runs to 17 residues. In nucleotides, the CDR3 is TGCAGTGGCACGGGTGAACGGGGGCTCCCTTGGCACAATGAGCAGTTCTTC. Translation: CSGTGERGLPWHNEQFF.

The gene calls are TRBV7-9 and TRBJ2-7, with D unresolved. Germline lookup yields CDR1 SEHNR and CDR2 FQNEAQ (reference sequence). V was cut by 2 bases and J by 3 bases, with 11 bases left in between. The CDR3 runs to 14 residues. The CDR3 DNA sequence: TGTGCCAGCAGCTTATTTCGGCAGGACTACGAGCAGTACTTC. Translation: CASSLFRQDYEQYF.

This chain connects TRBV13 to TRBJ2-1, with unresolved D. Germline assignment: CDR1 PRHDT and CDR2 FYEKMQ (reference sequence). V was shortened by 5 bases and J by 6 bases, with 8 bases between the two germline ends. The CDR3 length is 12 residues. As DNA, the CDR3 is TGTGCCAGCAGCCCTCTCAGCAATGAGCAGTTCTTC. The encoded protein is CASSPLSNEQFF.